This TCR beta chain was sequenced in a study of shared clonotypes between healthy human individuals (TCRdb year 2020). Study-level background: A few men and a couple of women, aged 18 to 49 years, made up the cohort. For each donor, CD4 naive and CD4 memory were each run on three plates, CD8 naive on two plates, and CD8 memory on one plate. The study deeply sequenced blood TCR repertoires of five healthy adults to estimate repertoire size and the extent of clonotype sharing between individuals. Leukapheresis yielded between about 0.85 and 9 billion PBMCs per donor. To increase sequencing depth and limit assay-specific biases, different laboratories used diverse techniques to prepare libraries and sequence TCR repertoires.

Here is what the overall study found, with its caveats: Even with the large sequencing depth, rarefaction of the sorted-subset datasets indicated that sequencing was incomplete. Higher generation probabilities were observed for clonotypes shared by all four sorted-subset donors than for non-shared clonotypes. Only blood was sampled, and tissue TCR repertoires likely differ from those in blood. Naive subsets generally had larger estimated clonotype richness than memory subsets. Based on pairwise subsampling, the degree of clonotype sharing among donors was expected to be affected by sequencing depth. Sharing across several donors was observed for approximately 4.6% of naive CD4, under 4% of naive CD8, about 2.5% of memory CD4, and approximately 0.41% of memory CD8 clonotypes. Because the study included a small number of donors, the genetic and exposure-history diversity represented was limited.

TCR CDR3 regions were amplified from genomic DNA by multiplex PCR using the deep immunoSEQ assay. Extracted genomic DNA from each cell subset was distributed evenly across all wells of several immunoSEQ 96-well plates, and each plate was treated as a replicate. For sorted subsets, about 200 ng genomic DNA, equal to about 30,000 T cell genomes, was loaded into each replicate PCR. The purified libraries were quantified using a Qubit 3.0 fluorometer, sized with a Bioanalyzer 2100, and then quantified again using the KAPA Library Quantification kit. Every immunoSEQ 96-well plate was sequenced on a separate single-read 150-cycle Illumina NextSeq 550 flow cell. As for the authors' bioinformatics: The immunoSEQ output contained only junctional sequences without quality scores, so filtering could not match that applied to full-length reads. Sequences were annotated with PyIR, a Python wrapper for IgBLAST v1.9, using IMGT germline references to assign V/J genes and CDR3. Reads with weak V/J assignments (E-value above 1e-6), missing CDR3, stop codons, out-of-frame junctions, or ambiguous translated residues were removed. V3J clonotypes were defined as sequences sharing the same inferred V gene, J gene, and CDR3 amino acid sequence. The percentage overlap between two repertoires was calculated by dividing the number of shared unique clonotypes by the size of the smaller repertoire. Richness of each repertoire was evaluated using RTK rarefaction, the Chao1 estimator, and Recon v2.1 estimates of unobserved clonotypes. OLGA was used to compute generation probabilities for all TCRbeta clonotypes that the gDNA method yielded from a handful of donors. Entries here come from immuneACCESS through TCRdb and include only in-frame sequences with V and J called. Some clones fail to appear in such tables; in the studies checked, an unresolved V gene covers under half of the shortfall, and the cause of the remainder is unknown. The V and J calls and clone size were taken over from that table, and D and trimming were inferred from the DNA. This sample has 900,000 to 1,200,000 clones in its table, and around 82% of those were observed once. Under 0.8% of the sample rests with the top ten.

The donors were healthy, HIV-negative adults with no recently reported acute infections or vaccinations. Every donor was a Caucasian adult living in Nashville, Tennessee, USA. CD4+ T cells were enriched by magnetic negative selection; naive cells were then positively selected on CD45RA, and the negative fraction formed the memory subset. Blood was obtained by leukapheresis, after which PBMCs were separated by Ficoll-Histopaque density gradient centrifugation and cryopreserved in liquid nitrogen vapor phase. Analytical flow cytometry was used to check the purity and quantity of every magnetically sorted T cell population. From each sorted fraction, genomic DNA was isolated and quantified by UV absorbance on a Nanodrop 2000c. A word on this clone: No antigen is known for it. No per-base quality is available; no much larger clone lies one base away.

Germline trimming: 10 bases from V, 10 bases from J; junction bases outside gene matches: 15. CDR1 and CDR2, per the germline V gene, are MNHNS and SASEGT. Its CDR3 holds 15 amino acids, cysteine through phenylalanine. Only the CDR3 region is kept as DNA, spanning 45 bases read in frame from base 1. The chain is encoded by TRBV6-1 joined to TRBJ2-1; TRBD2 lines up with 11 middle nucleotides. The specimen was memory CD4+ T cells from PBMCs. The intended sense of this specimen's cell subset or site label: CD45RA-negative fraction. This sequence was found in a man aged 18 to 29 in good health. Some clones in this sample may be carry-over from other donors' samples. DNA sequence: TGTGCCACCCTACCTATAGCGGGAGGGCCAGAGGAGCAGTTCTTC. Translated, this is CATLPIAGGPEEQFF.